The rows below give T cell receptor beta chains drawn from one sample of a study of T-cell memory formation after mild COVID-19. TCRdb fed the 5' RACE reads into MiXCR, producing one record per CDR3 protein. The table records 200,000 to 250,000 distinct CDR3 sequences, around 9.1% of them present only once. Sequencing was carried out using PBMCs or a T cell subset sorted from them (not recorded which). The receptor source for this set is a man between 18 and 35 years old who had mild COVID-19 (a few samples of this study predate the infection). Cell type and time point are not known. CDR3s include the opening cysteine and the closing phenylalanine or tryptophan. The order of the fields is J gene, V gene, D gene, clone size, CDR3 DNA, CDR3 protein. D genes are given only for firm matches. Only part of the rows carry a size: once, few, many, or a class if the clone is expanded.

TRBJ1-1	TRBV20-1	-	few	TGCAGTGCCCGGGACCGAATGAACACTGAAGCTTTCTTT	CSARDRMNTEAFF
TRBJ1-1	TRBV21-1	-	-	TGTGCCAGCAGCTACCGGCAGGTGGGCACTGAAGCTTTCTTT	CASSYRQVGTEAFF
TRBJ2-3	TRBV25-1	-	-	TGTGCCAGCAGTTCCTTATGGGGCAGGGCAGATACGCAGTATTTT	CASSSLWGRADTQYF
TRBJ2-1	TRBV5-1	TRBD2	few	TGCGCCAGCAGCCGAGCGGGGGAATACTACAATGAGCAGTTCTTC	CASSRAGEYYNEQFF
TRBJ1-2	TRBV6-1	-	-	TGTGCCAGCAGTGAGTCGACATCCGGGAGCTATGGCTACACCTTC	CASSESTSGSYGYTF
TRBJ2-5	TRBV7-2	TRBD1	-	TGTGCCAGCAGCCTGGGACAGACCTTTCAAGAGACCCAGTACTTC	CASSLGQTFQETQYF
TRBJ2-1	TRBV12-3/TRBV12-4	-	-	TGTGCCAGCAGTCGCAGGGAAGGGAACGTTGAGCAGTTCTTC	CASSRREGNVEQFF
TRBJ1-6	TRBV28	-	few	TGTGCCAGCAGTAGATCCGGGAATCGAAATTCACCCCTCCACTTT	CASSRSGNRNSPLHF
TRBJ1-1	TRBV29-1	-	once	TGCAGCGTTGTTGGTGGGGGCACTGAAGCTTTCTTT	CSVVGGGTEAFF
TRBJ2-2	TRBV4-1	-	few	TGCGCCAGCAGCCAAGATGGGAGAGATCCCGGGGAGCTGTTTTTT	CASSQDGRDPGELFF
TRBJ1-1	TRBV4-1	-	few	TGCGCCAGCAGCCCCTTTTGGTTCGCCAAAAATGAAGCTTTCTTT	CASSPFWFAKNEAFF
TRBJ1-3	TRBV10-3	-	few	TGTGCCATCAGGTACGACAGCTCTGGAAACACCATATATTTT	CAIRYDSSGNTIYF
TRBJ2-4	TRBV11-2	-	few	TGTGCCAGCAGCTCGAACCGGGACTTTCAGTACTTC	CASSSNRDFQYF
TRBJ2-3	TRBV7-2	-	many	TGTGCCAGCAGCCCCACCTCGGGGGTAGGAGCGCAGTATTTT	CASSPTSGVGAQYF
TRBJ2-1	TRBV20-1	-	-	TGCAGTGCTAGCGGGGTCTCCTACAATGAGCAGTTCTTC	CSASGVSYNEQFF
TRBJ1-2	TRBV4-1	-	few	TGCGCCAGCAGCCAGGCCTATGGCTACACCTTC	CASSQAYGYTF
TRBJ2-5	TRBV5-1	TRBD2	few	TGCGCCAGCAGCTCCAACGGGGGGGGCCGAGAGACCCAGTACTTC	CASSSNGGGRETQYF
TRBJ2-1	TRBV2	-	few	TGTGCCAGCAGGGATAGCGTCACCTACAATGAGCAGTTCTTC	CASRDSVTYNEQFF
TRBJ2-7	TRBV18	-	few	TGTGCCAGCTCACCACCAAGCCAGCTCTACGAGCAGTACTTC	CASSPPSQLYEQYF
TRBJ2-1	TRBV29-1	TRBD2	many	TGCAGCGAAAAGCGGGGGGGAATCGGTGAGCAGTTCTTC	CSEKRGGIGEQFF
TRBJ1-2	TRBV14	-	few	TGTGCCAGCAGCCAAGAACACTATGGCTACACCTTC	CASSQEHYGYTF
TRBJ2-1	TRBV7-2	TRBD2	-	TGTGCCAGCAGCCTTCTCGGGGCTAGCGGGGGGGTATACAATGAGCAGTTCTTC	CASSLLGASGGVYNEQFF